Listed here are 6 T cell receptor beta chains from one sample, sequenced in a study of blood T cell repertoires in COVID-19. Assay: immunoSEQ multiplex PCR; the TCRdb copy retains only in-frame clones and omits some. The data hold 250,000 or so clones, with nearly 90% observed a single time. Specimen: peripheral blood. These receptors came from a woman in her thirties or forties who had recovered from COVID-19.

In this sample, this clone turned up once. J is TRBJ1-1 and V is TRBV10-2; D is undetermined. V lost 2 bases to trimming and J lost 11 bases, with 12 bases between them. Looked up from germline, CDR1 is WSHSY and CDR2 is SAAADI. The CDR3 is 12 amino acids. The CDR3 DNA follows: TGCGCCAGCAGTGAGGTTGATCGGTTGGCTTTCTTT. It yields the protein CASSEVDRLAFF.

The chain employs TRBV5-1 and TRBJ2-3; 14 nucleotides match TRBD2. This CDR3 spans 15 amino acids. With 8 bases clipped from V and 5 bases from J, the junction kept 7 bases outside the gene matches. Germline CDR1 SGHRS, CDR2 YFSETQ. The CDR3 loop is CASRTSGGLGDTQYF. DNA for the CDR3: TGCGCCAGTAGGACTAGCGGGGGGTTAGGAGATACGCAGTATTTT.

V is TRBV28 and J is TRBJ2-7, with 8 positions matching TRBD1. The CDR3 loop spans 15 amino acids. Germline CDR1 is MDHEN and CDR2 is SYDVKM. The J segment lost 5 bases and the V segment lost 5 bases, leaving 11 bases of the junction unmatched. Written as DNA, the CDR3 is TGTGCCAGCAGTCCCCAGACAGGGGTTGTGCACGAGCAGTACTTC. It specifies CASSPQTGVVHEQYF.

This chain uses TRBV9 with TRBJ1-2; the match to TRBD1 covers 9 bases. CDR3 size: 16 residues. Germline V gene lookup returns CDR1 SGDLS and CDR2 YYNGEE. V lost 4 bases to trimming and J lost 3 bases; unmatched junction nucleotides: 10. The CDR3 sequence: CASSPRTGQGDYGYTF. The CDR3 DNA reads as TGTGCCAGCAGCCCAAGGACGGGACAGGGCGACTATGGCTACACCTTC.

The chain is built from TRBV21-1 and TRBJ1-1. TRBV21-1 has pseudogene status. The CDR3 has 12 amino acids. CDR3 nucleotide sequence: TGTGCCAGCACCCCGGGGGGGCATGAAGCTTTCTTT. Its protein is CASTPGGHEAFF.

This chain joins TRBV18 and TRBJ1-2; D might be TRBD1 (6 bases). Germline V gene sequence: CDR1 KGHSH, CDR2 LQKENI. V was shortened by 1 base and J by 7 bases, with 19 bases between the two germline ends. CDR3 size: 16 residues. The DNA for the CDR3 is TGTGCCAGCTCACCACAGGGCAGGGGAACGCCCCTTGGCTACACCTTC. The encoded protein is CASSPQGRGTPLGYTF.